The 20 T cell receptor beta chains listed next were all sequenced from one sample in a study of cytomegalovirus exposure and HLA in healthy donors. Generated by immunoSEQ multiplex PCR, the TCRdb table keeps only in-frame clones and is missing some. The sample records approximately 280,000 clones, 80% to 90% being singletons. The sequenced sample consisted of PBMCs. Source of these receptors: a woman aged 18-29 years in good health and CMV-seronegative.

The CDR3, as DNA: TGTGCCAGTAGTATCTGGGGGGGTGAGACTGAAGCTTTCTTT. Amino acid sequence: CASSIWGGETEAFF. V usage is TRBV19 and J usage is TRBJ1-1, with a tentative D call TRBD1 (5 bases). V was pared by 3 bases and J by 5 bases, with 13 bases between. Germline V gives CDR1 LNHDA, CDR2 SQIVND (reference sequence). The CDR3 is 14 amino acids.

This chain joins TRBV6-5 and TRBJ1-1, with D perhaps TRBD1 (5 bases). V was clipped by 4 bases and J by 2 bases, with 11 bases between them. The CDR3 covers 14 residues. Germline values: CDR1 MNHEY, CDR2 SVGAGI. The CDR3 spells CASSLSRVNTEAFF. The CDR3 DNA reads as TGTGCCAGCAGTTTATCCAGGGTAAACACTGAAGCTTTCTTT.

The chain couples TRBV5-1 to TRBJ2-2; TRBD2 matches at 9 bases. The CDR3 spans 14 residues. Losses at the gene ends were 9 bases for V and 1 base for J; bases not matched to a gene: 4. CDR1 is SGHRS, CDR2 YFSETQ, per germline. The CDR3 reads CATKAGGNTGELFF. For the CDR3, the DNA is TGCGCCACCAAAGCGGGGGGGAACACCGGGGAGCTGTTTTTT.

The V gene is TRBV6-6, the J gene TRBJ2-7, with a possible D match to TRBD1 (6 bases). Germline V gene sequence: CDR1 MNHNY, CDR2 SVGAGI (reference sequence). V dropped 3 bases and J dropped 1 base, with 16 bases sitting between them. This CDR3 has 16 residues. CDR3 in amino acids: CASSYSQGSVSYEQYF. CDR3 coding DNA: TGTGCCAGCAGTTATTCACAGGGCTCGGTTTCCTACGAGCAGTACTTC.

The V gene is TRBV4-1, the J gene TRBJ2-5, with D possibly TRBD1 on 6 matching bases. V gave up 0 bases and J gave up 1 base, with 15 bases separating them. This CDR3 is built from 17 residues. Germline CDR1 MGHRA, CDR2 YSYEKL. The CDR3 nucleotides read TGCGCCAGCAGCCAAGATAGGGGGTTAACGGCCCAAGAGACCCAGTACTTC. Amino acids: CASSQDRGLTAQETQYF.

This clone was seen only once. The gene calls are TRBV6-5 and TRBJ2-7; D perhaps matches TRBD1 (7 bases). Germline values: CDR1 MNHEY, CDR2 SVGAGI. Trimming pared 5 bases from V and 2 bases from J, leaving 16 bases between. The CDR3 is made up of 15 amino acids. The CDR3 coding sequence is TGTGCCAGCAGTGCCGGCGGGACAGCCACCTACGAGCAGTACTTC. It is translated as CASSAGGTATYEQYF.

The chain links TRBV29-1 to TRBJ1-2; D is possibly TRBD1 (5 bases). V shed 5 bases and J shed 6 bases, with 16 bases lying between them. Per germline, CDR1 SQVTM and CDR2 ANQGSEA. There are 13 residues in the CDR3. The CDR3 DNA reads TGCAGCGTTCTGGGGAGGGACGCAGATGGCTACACCTTC. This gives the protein CSVLGRDADGYTF.

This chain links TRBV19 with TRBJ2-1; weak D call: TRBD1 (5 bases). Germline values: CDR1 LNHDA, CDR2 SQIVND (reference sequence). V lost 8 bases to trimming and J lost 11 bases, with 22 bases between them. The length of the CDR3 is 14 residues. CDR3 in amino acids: CASSDSMTPIQQFF. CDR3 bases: TGTGCCAGTTCCGACAGTATGACCCCCATACAGCAGTTCTTC.

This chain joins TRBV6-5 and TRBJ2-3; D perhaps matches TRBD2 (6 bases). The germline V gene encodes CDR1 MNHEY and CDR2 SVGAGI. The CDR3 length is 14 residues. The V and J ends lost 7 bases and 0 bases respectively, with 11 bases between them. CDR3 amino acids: CASKAGISTDTQYF. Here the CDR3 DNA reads TGTGCCAGCAAGGCGGGGATTAGCACAGATACGCAGTATTTT.

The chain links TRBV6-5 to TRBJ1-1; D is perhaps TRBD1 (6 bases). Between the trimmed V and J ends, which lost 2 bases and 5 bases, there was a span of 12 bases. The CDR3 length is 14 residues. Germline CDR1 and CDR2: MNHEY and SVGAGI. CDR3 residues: CASSYDLQGTEAFF. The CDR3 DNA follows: TGTGCCAGCAGTTACGACCTACAGGGAACTGAAGCTTTCTTT.

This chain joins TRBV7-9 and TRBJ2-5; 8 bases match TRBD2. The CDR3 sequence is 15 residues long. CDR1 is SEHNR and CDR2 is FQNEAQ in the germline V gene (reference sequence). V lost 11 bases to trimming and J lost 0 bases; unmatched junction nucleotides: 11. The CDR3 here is CAGGGGTWYQETQYF. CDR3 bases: TGTGCCGGCGGCGGGGGGACATGGTACCAAGAGACCCAGTACTTC.

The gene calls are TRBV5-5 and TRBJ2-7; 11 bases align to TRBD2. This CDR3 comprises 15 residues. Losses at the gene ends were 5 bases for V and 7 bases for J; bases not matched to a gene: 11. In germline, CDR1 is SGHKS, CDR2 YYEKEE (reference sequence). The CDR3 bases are TGTGCCAGCAGTCCGACTAGCGGGGTGGCGGGAGAGCAGTACTTC. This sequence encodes CASSPTSGVAGEQYF. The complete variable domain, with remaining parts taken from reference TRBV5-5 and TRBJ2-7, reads DAGVTQSPTHLIKTRGQQVTLRCSPISGHKSVSWYQQVLGQGPQFIFQYYEKEERGRGNFPDRFSARQFPNYSSELNVNALLLGDSALYLCASSPTSGVAGEQYFGPGTRLTVT.

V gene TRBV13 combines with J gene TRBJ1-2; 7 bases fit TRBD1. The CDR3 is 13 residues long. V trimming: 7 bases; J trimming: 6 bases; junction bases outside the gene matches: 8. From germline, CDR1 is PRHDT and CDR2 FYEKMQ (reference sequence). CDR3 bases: TGTGCCAGCACCCGGACAGGAGGGAATGGCTACACCTTC. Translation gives CASTRTGGNGYTF.

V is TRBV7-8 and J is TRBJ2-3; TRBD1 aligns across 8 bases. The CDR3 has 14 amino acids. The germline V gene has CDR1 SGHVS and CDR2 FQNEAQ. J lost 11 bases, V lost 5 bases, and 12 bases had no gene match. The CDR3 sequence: CASSPKGQGGRQYF. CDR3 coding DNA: TGTGCCAGCAGCCCGAAAGGACAGGGTGGACGGCAGTATTTT.

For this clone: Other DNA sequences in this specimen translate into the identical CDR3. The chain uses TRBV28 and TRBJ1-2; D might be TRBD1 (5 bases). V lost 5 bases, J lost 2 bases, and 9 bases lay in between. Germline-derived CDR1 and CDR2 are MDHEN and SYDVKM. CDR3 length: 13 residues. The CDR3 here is CASSPGGNYGYTF. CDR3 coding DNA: TGTGCCAGCAGTCCGGGGGGGAACTATGGCTACACCTTC.

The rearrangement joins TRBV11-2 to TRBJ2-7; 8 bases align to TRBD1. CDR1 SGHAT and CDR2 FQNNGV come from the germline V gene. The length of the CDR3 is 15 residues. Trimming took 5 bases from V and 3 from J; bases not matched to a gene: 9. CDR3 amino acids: CASSAQGAQNYEQYF. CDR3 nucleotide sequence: TGTGCCAGCAGCGCTCAGGGGGCGCAAAACTACGAGCAGTACTTC.

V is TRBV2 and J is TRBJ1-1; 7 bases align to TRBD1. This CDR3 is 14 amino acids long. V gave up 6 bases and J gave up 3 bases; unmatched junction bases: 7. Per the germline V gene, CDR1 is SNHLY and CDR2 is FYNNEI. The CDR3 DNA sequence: TGTGCCAGCAGGTACAGGGGAGGCTACACTGAAGCTTTCTTT. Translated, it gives CASRYRGGYTEAFF.

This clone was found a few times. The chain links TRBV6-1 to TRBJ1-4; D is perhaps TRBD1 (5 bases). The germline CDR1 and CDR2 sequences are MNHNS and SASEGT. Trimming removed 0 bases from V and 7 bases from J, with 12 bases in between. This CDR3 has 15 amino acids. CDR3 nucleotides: TGTGCCAGCAGTGAAGCGATCGGGGGGAGTGAAAAACTGTTTTTT. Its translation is CASSEAIGGSEKLFF.

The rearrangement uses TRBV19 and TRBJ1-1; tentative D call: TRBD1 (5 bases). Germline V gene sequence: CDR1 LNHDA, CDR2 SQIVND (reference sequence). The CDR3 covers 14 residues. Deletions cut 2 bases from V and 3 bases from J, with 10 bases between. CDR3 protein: CASSIRGLDTEAFF. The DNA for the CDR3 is TGTGCCAGTAGTATAAGGGGTTTGGACACTGAAGCTTTCTTT. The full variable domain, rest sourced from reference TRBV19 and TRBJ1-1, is DGGITQSPKYLFRKEGQNVTLSCEQNLNHDAMYWYRQDPGQGLRLIYYSQIVNDFQKGDIAEGYSVSREKKESFPLTVTSAQKNPTAFYLCASSIRGLDTEAFFGQGTRLTVV.

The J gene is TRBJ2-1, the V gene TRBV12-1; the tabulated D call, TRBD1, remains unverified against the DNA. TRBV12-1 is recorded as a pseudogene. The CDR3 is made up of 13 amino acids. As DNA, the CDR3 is TGTGCCAGCAGCTTAGAGACAGGGGATGAGCAGTTCTTC. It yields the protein CASSLETGDEQFF.